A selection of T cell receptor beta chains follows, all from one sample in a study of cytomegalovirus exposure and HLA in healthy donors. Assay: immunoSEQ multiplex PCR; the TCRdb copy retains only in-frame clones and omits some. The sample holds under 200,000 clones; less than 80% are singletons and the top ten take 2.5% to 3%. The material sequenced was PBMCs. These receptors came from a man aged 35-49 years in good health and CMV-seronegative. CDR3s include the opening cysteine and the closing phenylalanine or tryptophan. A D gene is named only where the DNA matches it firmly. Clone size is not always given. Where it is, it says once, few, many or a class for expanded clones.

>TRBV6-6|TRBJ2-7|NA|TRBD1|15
TGTGCCAGCAGTTACTCGCTGCAGGGGGCGAACGAGCAGTACTTC
CASSYSLQGANEQYF
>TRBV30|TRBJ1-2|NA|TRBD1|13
TGTGCCTGGCAGGGACAGACTGGCTATGGCTACACCTTC
CAWQGQTGYGYTF
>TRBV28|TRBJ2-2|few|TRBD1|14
TGTGCCAGCTCGGACAGGGGGCAAGTCGGGGAGCTGTTTTTT
CASSDRGQVGELFF
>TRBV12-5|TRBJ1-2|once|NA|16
TGTGCTAGTGGTTTGGGTCGTACAGGACCTAACTATGGCTACACCTTC
CASGLGRTGPNYGYTF
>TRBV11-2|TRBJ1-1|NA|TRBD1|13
TGTGCCAGCAGCAGACAGGGGAACACTGAAGCTTTCTTT
CASSRQGNTEAFF
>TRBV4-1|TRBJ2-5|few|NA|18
TGCGCCAGCAGCCCGGGGAGGTTCGCGGGAACTTTCCAAGAGACCCAGTACTTC
CASSPGRFAGTFQETQYF
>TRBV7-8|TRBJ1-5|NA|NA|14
TGTGCCAGCAGCTTCGACAGACGCAATCAGCCCCAGCATTTT
CASSFDRRNQPQHF
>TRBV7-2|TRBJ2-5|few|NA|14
TGTGCCAGCAGCTTCCCAGACAGAGAAGAGACCCAGTACTTC
CASSFPDREETQYF
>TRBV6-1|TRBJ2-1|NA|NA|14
TGTGCCAGCGAGCCGGGACATCGCTACAATGAGCAGTTCTTC
CASEPGHRYNEQFF
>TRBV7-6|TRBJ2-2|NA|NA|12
TGTGCCAGCAGCTTAGGCGTCGGGGAGCTGTTTTTT
CASSLGVGELFF
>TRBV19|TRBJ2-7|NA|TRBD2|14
TGTGCCAGTAGCAGACTAGCGGGGCCCTACGAGCAGTACTTC
CASSRLAGPYEQYF
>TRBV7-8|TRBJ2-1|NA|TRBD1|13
TGTGCCAGCAGCCGTGACAGGGGAGGTGAGCAGTTCTTC
CASSRDRGGEQFF
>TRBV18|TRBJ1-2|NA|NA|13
TGTGCCAGCTCACCTGAGACAGGCTATGGCTACACCTTC
CASSPETGYGYTF
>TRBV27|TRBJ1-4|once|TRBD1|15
TGTGCCAGCAGTTTAGGGGGACAGGGGCATGAAAAACTGTTTTTT
CASSLGGQGHEKLFF